The source of this T cell receptor (beta chain) is a study of post-analysis software for immune sequencing data. About the research overall: Relapsing-remitting, secondary progressive and progressive-relapsing multiple sclerosis were all included among the disease courses. Findings and caveats of the study: By F measure, samples from a shared preparation batch strongly co-clustered. When patients were compared with controls, 4 or 5 TRBV segments were more frequent, TRBV5-6, TRBV5-1 and TRBV20-1 among them.

Per the germline V gene, CDR1 is SGHTA and CDR2 is FQGNSA. This CDR3 is 17 amino acids long. Unmatched junction bases numbered 12, after V lost 5 bases and J lost 1 base. Each TCR beta cDNA library carried unique molecular identifiers. The source material, roughly 0.85 to 10 million T cells, gave rise to 500,000 or so cDNA molecules. MiXCR, run by TCRdb on the PCR reads, gives a single entry per CDR3 protein. The sample lists about 800,000 distinct CDR3 sequences; just under 30% were seen once. Only a few counts were recorded for this clonotype. Its cognate antigen is unknown. The sequence derives from a girl aged 10-17 years with multiple sclerosis. The chain is built from TRBV7-2 and TRBJ2-3, with 7 bases matching TRBD2. The source material was blood. The CDR3 spells CASSASGGGSGTDTQYF. The DNA of the CDR3 is TGTGCCAGCAGCGCAAGTGGGGGGGGGAGTGGCACAGATACGCAGTATTTT.